Shown below are 21 T cell receptor beta chains from a single sample sequenced in a study of T cell repertoires in cytomegalovirus infection. TCRdb redid the calling of the reads with MiXCR, one entry per CDR3 protein. The sample includes 150,000 to 200,000 distinct CDR3 sequences, 13% to 15% seen only once; the top ten take around 27%. Sequenced material: PBMCs. The receptors come from a human donor in good health (CMV status not recorded). Some clones in this sample may be carry-over from other donors' samples.

The CDR3 coding sequence is TGTGCCAGCAGCTGGGGGACTACCACAGATACGCAGTATTTT. Translated: CASSWGTTTDTQYF. V is TRBV12-3 or TRBV12-4 and J is TRBJ2-3; 7 nucleotides match TRBD2. The trim removed 6 bases at V and 2 bases at J, leaving 5 bases unmatched. The CDR3 contains 14 residues.

The sample holds a few counts of this clonotype. This chain connects TRBV20-1 to TRBJ2-3, with D possibly being TRBD1 (6 bases). The CDR3 totals 13 residues. CDR1 is DFQATT and CDR2 is SNEGSKA in the germline V gene (reference sequence). The V and J ends lost 2 bases and 6 bases respectively, with 12 bases between them. CDR3 DNA sequence: TGCAGTGCTAGAAGGGGGATCAAGGATACGCAGTATTTT. Encoded protein: CSARRGIKDTQYF.

A few counts support this clonotype. The gene calls are TRBV5-1 and TRBJ2-6; 7 bases line up with TRBD1. Germline CDR1 and CDR2: SGHRS and YFSETQ. The CDR3 loop spans 17 amino acids. V lost 3 bases and J lost 0; bases outside the gene matches: 6. In DNA form, the CDR3 reads TGCGCCAGCAGCTGGGGACAGCGGAACTCTGGGGCCAACGTCCTGACTTTC. This codes for CASSWGQRNSGANVLTF. The complete variable domain, with remaining parts taken from reference TRBV5-1 and TRBJ2-6, reads KAGVTQTPRYLIKTRGQQVTLSCSPISGHRSVSWYQQTPGQGLQFLFEYFSETQRNKGNFPGRFSGRQFSNSRSEMNVSTLELGDSALYLCASSWGQRNSGANVLTFGAGSRLTVL.

The V and J genes are TRBV12-3 or TRBV12-4 and TRBJ1-1, with 9 bases lining up with TRBD1. This CDR3 region has 13 residues. J gave up 7 bases and V 6 bases, and 6 bases lay outside the gene matches. CDR3 DNA: TGTGCCAGCAGCTTCACAGGGGGCGGTGAAGCTTTCTTT. This sequence encodes CASSFTGGGEAFF.

The V and J genes are TRBV12-3 or TRBV12-4 and TRBJ2-3; the D gene is possibly TRBD2 (5 bases). The CDR3 extends over 15 amino acids. V was clipped by 6 bases and J by 0 bases, with 13 bases between them. The CDR3 DNA sequence: TGTGCCAGCAGCCTCCAGACTATAAGCACAGATACGCAGTATTTT. This gives the protein CASSLQTISTDTQYF.

This clonotype was counted many times. The V gene is TRBV2, the J gene TRBJ2-6; 8 bases agree with TRBD1. V gave up 7 bases and J gave up 0 bases; unmatched junction bases: 8. Looked up from germline, CDR1 is SNHLY and CDR2 is FYNNEI. This CDR3 has 17 amino acids. The CDR3 sequence is CASTLDRVSSGANVLTF. As DNA, the CDR3 is TGTGCCAGCACCCTGGACAGGGTTAGCTCTGGGGCCAACGTCCTGACTTTC.

This clonotype was recorded at least ten times. This chain uses TRBV5-1 with TRBJ1-2; tentatively, D is TRBD1 (5 bases). CDR1 SGHRS and CDR2 YFSETQ come from the germline V gene. V lost 4 bases, J lost 4 bases, and 11 bases lay in between. The CDR3 spans 13 residues. CDR3 DNA: TGCGCCAGCAGCCCGGGGGAAATCTATGGCTACACCTTC. Translation: CASSPGEIYGYTF.

Comments on this clonotype: The junction does not match germline at one end; this may be a read error. The chain uses TRBV7-9 and TRBJ1-1; D is possibly TRBD1 (5 bases). Germline CDR1 reads SEHNR; CDR2 reads FQNEAQ (reference sequence). The CDR3 runs to 14 residues. CDR3 amino acids: CAGLGSGGSTEAFF. CDR3 bases: TGCGCGGGGTTAGGTTCCGGGGGGAGCACTGAAGCTTTCTTT.

Ten or more counts support this clonotype. The rearrangement links TRBV7-2 to TRBJ2-7; no reliable D call. Per the germline V gene, CDR1 is SGHTA and CDR2 is FQGNSA. Trimming removed 3 bases from V and 7 bases from J, with 7 bases in between. The CDR3 has 11 residues. CDR3 nucleotides: TGTGCCAGCAGCTTCTCGAGAGAGCAGTACTTC. It specifies CASSFSREQYF.

This clonotype was seen more than once but under ten times. V usage is TRBV5-1 and J usage is TRBJ2-3; D uncertain. Germline CDR1 is SGHRS and CDR2 is YFSETQ. This CDR3 is 13 amino acids long. V gave up 0 bases and J gave up 2 bases, with 4 bases separating them. CDR3 sequence (DNA): TGCGCCAGCAGCTTGGAAAACACAGATACGCAGTATTTT. Translating gives CASSLENTDTQYF.

The genes are TRBV10-3 and TRBJ1-1, with 7 bases aligning to TRBD1. This CDR3 is 14 amino acids long. Germline V lookup: CDR1 ENHRY, CDR2 SYGVKD. V dropped 3 bases and J dropped 6; count of bases not matched to a gene: 7. CDR3 amino acids: CAISEGDRVAEAFF. The CDR3 DNA is TGTGCCATCAGTGAAGGCGACAGGGTGGCTGAAGCTTTCTTT.

This sequence joins TRBV6-5 and TRBJ2-7; 12 bases fit TRBD2. This CDR3 region has 16 residues. Germline V gene data show CDR1 as MNHEY and CDR2 as SVGAGI. V gave up 6 bases and J gave up 3 bases; unmatched junction bases: 9. CDR3 in DNA: TGTGCCAGCAGGACCACAACTAGCGGGAGGAACTACGAGCAGTACTTC. Its protein is CASRTTTSGRNYEQYF.

This clonotype was seen at least ten times. The rearrangement uses TRBV6-2 or TRBV6-3 and TRBJ2-7; 8 positions agree with TRBD2. The CDR3 loop spans 17 amino acids. V was pared by 5 bases and J by 2 bases, with 14 bases of the junction left unmatched. Germline V CDR1 and CDR2: MNHEY, SVGEGT. DNA of the CDR3: TGTGCCAGCAGTCCTGCCCCGGTAGCGGGGCCTCCCTACGAGCAGTACTTC. Translation: CASSPAPVAGPPYEQYF.

V and J are TRBV19 and TRBJ1-1; D remains ambiguous. From germline, CDR1 is LNHDA and CDR2 SQIVND (reference sequence). This CDR3 region has 11 residues. Trimming took off 10 bases at V and 0 bases at J, with 6 bases between the two ends. CDR3 DNA: TGTGCCACCCTTCTGAACACTGAAGCTTTCTTT. Protein: CATLLNTEAFF.

The chain recombines TRBV6-5 with TRBJ2-2; TRBD1 is a possible D gene (5 bases). This CDR3 contains 14 residues. The V and J ends lost 2 bases and 5 bases respectively, with 9 bases between them. CDR1 and CDR2 (germline): MNHEY, SVGAGI. The CDR3 loop is CASSYDRITGELFF. DNA for the CDR3: TGTGCCAGCAGTTACGACAGAATAACCGGGGAGCTGTTTTTT.

The rearrangement joins TRBV29-1 to TRBJ2-1; 8 bases align to TRBD1. Germline V gene sequence: CDR1 SQVTM, CDR2 ANQGSEA. The CDR3 totals 15 residues. J was trimmed by 0 bases and V by 6 bases; bases with no gene match: 7. CDR3: CSVGGQARSYNEQFF. The CDR3 region has the DNA TGCAGCGTGGGGGGACAGGCACGCTCCTACAATGAGCAGTTCTTC.

This chain connects TRBV12-3 or TRBV12-4 to TRBJ1-1; D remains ambiguous. V lost 3 bases and J 5 bases, leaving 13 bases between the germline ends. CDR3 length: 14 residues. The CDR3 coding sequence is TGTGCCAGCAGTTTCGGACCCACGTGGACTGAAGCTTTCTTT. Amino acids: CASSFGPTWTEAFF.

This clonotype appeared many times. This chain links TRBV6-2 or TRBV6-3 with TRBJ2-1, with TRBD2 matching 8 bases. Germline CDR1 reads MNHEY; CDR2 reads SVGEGT. Germline trimming cut 4 bases from V and 2 bases from J; bases unmatched to any gene: 16. This CDR3 spans 19 amino acids. CDR3 DNA: TGTGCCAGCAGTTCCGCCCTGGGACTAGAAGCCCCAGCCTACAATGAGCAGTTCTTC. Translated: CASSSALGLEAPAYNEQFF.

This clonotype was seen ten or more times. The rearrangement links TRBV7-2 to TRBJ2-1, with 11 bases identical to TRBD2. The germline V gene encodes CDR1 SGHTA and CDR2 FQGNSA. The CDR3 has 14 amino acids. V lost 5 bases, J lost 6 bases, and 3 bases stayed unmatched. CDR3 region: CASSVGTSGNEQFF. CDR3 sequence (DNA): TGTGCCAGCAGCGTCGGGACTAGCGGCAATGAGCAGTTCTTC.

This clonotype was seen at least ten times. The chain is built from TRBV7-3 and TRBJ1-6, with D hard to call. Trimming took off 2 bases at V and 4 bases at J, with 9 bases between the two ends. Looked up from germline, CDR1 is SGHTA and CDR2 is FQGTGA. This CDR3 spans 15 amino acids. CDR3 sequence: CASSLGPEYNSPLHF. The CDR3 DNA is TGTGCCAGCAGCTTAGGTCCCGAGTATAATTCACCCCTCCACTTT.

There are many counts of this clonotype. This CDR3 is CASSLTLAGDNEQFF. The CDR3 DNA is TGTGCCAGCAGTTTGACCCTAGCGGGAGATAATGAGCAGTTCTTC. This sequence joins TRBV28 and TRBJ2-1, with 10 bases lining up with TRBD2. CDR1 is MDHEN, CDR2 SYDVKM, per germline. V was clipped by 3 bases and J by 7 bases; unmatched bases: 6. The CDR3 is 15 residues long.